The clone carrying this T cell receptor beta chain came up a few times. No antigen is known for it. Antigen-specific CD4+ T cells expanded by the ViraFEST assay with viral peptide pools were then sequenced. Subsequent to a culture period of 10 days, CD4+ T cells were isolated. According to the study, vaccine recipients showed no prior SARS-CoV-2 infection and negative nucleocapsid antibodies. The authors exchanged half the medium for IL-2 medium on days 3 and 7. The length of the CDR3 is 14 residues. The V gene's germline CDR1 is SGHTS and CDR2 YDEGEE. Trimming took off 3 bases at V and 10 bases at J, with 14 bases between the two ends. Profiled with immunoSEQ multiplex PCR; TCRdb holds only in-frame clones, not every one. The table lists fewer than 55,000 clones, roughly 79% of them singletons. This sample is drawn from a study of vaccination effects on CD4 cells after COVID-19. Study as a whole: It was two doses of either the BNT162b2 or mRNA-1273 vaccine that participants received.

J is TRBJ1-6 and V is TRBV5-8, with D maybe TRBD1 (5 bases). This specimen was CD4+ T cells from PBMCs cultured with HCoV-OC43 spike peptides, taken before COVID-19 vaccination. Documented subset: HCoV-OC43 spike overlapping peptide pool stimulation. The receptor was derived from a human donor who received a COVID-19 vaccine. In DNA form, the CDR3 reads TGTGCCAGCAGCTCTAATCAGCCAGGGTCACCCCTCCACTTT. It encodes CASSSNQPGSPLHF.